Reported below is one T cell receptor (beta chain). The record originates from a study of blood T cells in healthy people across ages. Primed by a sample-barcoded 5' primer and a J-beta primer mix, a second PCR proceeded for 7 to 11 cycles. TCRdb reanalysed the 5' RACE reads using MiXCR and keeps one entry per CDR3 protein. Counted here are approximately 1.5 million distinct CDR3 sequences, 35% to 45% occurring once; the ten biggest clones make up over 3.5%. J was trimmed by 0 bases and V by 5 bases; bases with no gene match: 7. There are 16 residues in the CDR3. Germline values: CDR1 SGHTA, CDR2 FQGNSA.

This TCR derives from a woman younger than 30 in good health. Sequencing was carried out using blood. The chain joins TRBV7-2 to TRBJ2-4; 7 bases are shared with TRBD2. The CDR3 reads CASSAGVLLAKNIQYF. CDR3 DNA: TGTGCCAGCAGCGCGGGGGTTTTACTAGCCAAAAACATTCAGTACTTC.